This section outlines one T cell receptor beta chain sequence together with its context. This entry is derived from a study of blood T cell repertoires in COVID-19. Profiled with immunoSEQ multiplex PCR; TCRdb holds only in-frame clones, not every one. Of a few hundred thousand clones listed, about 90% are singletons. The CDR3 extends over 13 amino acids. Trimming took 6 bases from V and 0 from J, leaving 5 bases between them. Germline CDR1 reads MNHEY; CDR2 reads SVGAGI. The sample was PBMCs or T cells enriched from blood (not recorded which). The receptor was derived from a man aged 30 to 39 who had been exposed to COVID-19. The genes are TRBV6-5 and TRBJ1-4; TRBD1 might be the D (5 bases). The CDR3 sequence is CASRTATNEKLFF. The CDR3 DNA reads as TGTGCCAGCAGGACAGCAACTAATGAAAAACTGTTTTTT.